This T cell receptor (beta chain) was retrieved from a study of identical twins. A single record per CDR3 protein comes from TCRdb applying MiXCR to the 5' RACE reads. This sample carries 240,000 or so distinct CDR3 sequences, 10% to 15% of them seen once, and the ten largest clones take about 4%. Germline CDR1 is LNHDA and CDR2 is SQIVND (reference sequence). V was cut by 5 bases and J by 2 bases, with 10 bases left in between. The CDR3 covers 13 residues. This clonotype showed up just a few times. Its antigen is unknown. All of the donors were Caucasians in good health. Study results and limitations: Among beta out-of-frame sequences, excess sharing between twins appeared weaker.

The data also belong to a second study, concerning yellow fever vaccine responses in identical twins. That study adds: Vaccine T cell responses of twins reportedly seemed partly convergent and partly personalized.

The rearrangement uses TRBV19 and TRBJ2-7, with a possible D match to TRBD2 (6 bases). The specimen was memory (CD45RO+) T cells sorted from blood. The clonotype originates from a young woman in good health. In nucleotides, the CDR3 is TGTGCCAGTAGTGGCGGGGAACCCTACGAGCAGTACTTC. Protein: CASSGGEPYEQYF.